The source of this T cell receptor (beta chain) is a study of T cells in Graves' hyperthyroidism and ophthalmopathy. Study findings and constraints: Most clonotypes that expanded in the thyroid above 0.001 also showed up in blood.

Lactation, pregnancy, other autoimmune disease or uncontrolled infection led to exclusion of patients. Germline V gene sequence: CDR1 SGHRS, CDR2 YFSETQ. V was cut by 4 bases and J by 3 bases, with 14 bases left in between. The CDR3 is 15 residues long. This clonotype turned up a few times. Its antigen is undetermined. The investigators amplified TCR beta CDR3 regions from RNA transcripts. During a first-round RT-PCR of the TCR CDR3, the HTBI primer set was used. TCRdb ran MiXCR on the multiplex PCR reads and lists one entry per CDR3 protein. The sample holds a few hundred thousand distinct CDR3 sequences, 46% seen once.

This sequence originates from an adult woman with Graves' disease, either hyperthyroidism or ophthalmopathy (not recorded which). The genes are TRBV5-1 and TRBJ1-5, with D possibly matching TRBD1 (6 bases). Sequencing was done on a sample of peripheral blood or thyroid tissue (not recorded which). The CDR3 nucleotides are TGCGCCAGCAGCACTCTAGGGGGTTCCAATCAGCCCCAGCATTTT. It specifies CASSTLGGSNQPQHF.